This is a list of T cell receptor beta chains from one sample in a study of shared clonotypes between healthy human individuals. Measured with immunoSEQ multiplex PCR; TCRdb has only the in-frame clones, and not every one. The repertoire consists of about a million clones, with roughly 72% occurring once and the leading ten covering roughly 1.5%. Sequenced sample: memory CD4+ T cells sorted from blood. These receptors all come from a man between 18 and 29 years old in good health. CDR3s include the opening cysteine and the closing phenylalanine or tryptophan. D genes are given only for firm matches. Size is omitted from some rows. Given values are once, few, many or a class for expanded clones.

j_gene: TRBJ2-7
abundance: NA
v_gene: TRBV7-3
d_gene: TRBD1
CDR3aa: CASSRHGQGNYEQYF
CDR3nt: TGTGCCAGCAGCCGGCATGGACAGGGAAACTACGAGCAGTACTTC

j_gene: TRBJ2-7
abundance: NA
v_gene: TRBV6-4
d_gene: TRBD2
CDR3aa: CASSRGSGGFYEQYF
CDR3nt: TGTGCCAGCAGTCGTGGGAGCGGGGGGTTCTACGAGCAGTACTTC

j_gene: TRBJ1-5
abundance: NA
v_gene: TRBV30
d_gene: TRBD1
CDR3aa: CAWSQRTGHQPQHF
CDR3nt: TGTGCCTGGAGCCAGAGGACAGGGCATCAGCCCCAGCATTTT

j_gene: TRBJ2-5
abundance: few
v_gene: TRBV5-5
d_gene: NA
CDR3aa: CASSLVGQQETQYF
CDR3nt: TGTGCCAGCAGCTTGGTTGGACAACAAGAGACCCAGTACTTC

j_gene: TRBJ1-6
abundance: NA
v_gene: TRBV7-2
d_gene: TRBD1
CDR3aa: CASSWGTAGSYNSPLHF
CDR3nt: TGTGCCAGCAGCTGGGGGACAGCTGGCTCCTATAATTCACCCCTCCACTTT

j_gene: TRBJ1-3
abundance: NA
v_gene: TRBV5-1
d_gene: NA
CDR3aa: CASSLGLQNLRNTIYF
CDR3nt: TGCGCCAGCAGCTTGGGGCTACAGAACCTGAGAAACACCATATATTTT

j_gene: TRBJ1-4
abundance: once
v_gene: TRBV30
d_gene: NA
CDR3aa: CAWSDPIQASNEKLFF
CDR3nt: TGTGCCTGGAGTGATCCGATCCAGGCCTCTAATGAAAAACTGTTTTTT

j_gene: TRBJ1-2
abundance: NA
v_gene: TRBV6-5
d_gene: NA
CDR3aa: CATSPGGSNYGYTF
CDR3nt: TGTGCCACCTCCCCGGGGGGATCAAACTATGGCTACACCTTC

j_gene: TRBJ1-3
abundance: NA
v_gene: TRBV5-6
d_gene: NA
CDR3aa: CASSRHQGTGNTIYF
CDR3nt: TGTGCCAGCAGTCGTCACCAGGGGACTGGAAACACCATATATTTT

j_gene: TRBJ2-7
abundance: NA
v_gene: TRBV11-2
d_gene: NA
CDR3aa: CASRLERSEQYF
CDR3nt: TGTGCCAGCAGGTTAGAGAGGTCTGAGCAGTACTTC

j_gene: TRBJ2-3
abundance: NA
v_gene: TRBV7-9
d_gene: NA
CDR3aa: CASSLDRGSDTQYF
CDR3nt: TGTGCCAGCAGCTTAGATCGGGGGTCAGATACGCAGTATTTT

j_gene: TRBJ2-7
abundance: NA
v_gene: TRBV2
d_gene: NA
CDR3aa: CASSENSYEQYF
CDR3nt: TGTGCCAGCAGTGAAAACAGCTACGAGCAGTACTTC

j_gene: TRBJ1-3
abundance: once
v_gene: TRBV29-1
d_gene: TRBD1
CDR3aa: CSVGQGGSGNTIYF
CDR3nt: TGCAGCGTGGGACAGGGAGGCTCTGGAAACACCATATATTTT

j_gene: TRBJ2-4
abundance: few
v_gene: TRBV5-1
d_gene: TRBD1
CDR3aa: CASSLGTGQRIQYF
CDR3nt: TGCGCCAGCAGCTTGGGGACAGGCCAGCGCATTCAGTACTTC

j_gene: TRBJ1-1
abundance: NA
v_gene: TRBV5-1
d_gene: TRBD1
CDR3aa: CASSSGQGGYMNTEAFF
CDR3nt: TGCGCCAGCAGCTCCGGACAGGGTGGTTATATGAACACTGAAGCTTTCTTT

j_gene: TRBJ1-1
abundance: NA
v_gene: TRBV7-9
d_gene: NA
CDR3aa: CATRRGLSTEAFF
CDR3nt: TGTGCCACCCGCCGGGGGCTCAGCACTGAAGCTTTCTTT

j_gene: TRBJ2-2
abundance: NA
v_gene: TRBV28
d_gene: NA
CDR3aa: CASRYGGETGELFF
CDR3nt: TGTGCCAGCAGATACGGCGGGGAAACCGGGGAGCTGTTTTTT

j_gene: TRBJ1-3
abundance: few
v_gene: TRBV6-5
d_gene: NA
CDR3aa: CASRPTDYSGNTIYF
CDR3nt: TGTGCCAGCAGACCCACAGACTACTCTGGAAACACCATATATTTT

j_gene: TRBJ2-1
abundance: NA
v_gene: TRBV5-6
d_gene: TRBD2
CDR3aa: CASSPWGAGGSHEQFF
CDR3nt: TGTGCCAGCAGCCCCTGGGGAGCGGGGGGGTCCCATGAGCAGTTCTTC

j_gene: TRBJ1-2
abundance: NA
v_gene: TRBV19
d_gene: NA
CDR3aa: CASSTALGAGFGYTF
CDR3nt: TGTGCCAGTAGTACCGCGTTAGGGGCAGGGTTCGGCTACACCTTC

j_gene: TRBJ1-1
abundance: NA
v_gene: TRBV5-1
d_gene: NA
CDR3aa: CASSSARGNTEAFF
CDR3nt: TGCGCCAGCAGCTCGGCACGGGGGAACACTGAAGCTTTCTTT

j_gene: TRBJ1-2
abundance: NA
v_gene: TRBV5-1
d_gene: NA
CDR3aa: CASSFLGGADYGYTF
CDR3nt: TGCGCCAGCAGCTTCCTGGGGGGCGCTGACTATGGCTACACCTTC

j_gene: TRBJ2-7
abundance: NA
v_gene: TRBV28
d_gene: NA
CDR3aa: CASSSPGAYEQYF
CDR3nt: TGTGCCAGCAGTTCCCCGGGAGCCTACGAGCAGTACTTC

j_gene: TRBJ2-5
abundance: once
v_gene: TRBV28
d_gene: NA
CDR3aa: CASSLTGAQETQYF
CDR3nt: TGTGCCAGCAGCTTGACAGGAGCTCAAGAGACCCAGTACTTC